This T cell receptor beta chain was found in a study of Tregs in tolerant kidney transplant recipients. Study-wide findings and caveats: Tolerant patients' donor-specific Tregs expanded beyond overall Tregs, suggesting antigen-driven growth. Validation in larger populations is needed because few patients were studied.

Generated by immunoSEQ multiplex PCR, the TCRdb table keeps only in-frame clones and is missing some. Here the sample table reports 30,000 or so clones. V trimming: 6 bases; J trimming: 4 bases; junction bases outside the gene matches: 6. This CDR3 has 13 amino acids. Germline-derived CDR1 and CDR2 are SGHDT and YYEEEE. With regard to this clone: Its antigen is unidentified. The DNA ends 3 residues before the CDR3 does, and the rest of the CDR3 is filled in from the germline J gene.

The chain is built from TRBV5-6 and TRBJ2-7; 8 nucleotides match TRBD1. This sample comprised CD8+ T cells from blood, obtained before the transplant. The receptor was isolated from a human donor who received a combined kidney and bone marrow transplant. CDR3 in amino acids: CASKLGQGYEQYF. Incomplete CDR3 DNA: TGTGCCAGCAAGCTTGGACAGGGATACGAG. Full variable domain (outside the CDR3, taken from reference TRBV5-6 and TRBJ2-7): DAGVTQSPTHLIKTRGQQVTLRCSPKSGHDTVSWYQQALGQGPQFIFQYYEEEERQRGNFPDRFSGHQFPNYSSELNVNALLLGDSALYLCASKLGQGYEQYFGPGTRLTVT.